The 3 T cell receptor beta chains listed next were all sequenced from one sample in a study of shared clonotypes between healthy human individuals. Clones were sequenced by immunoSEQ multiplex PCR, and TCRdb holds only the in-frame ones, with some missing. Of more than 450,000 clones in the sample, 60% to 85% were seen once. Input material: PBMCs. These receptors all come from a woman aged 40 to 50 in good health. Some clones in this sample may be carry-over from other donors' samples.

This sequence joins TRBV7-6 and TRBJ2-6; the D gene is possibly TRBD1 (5 bases). CDR1 is SGHVS, CDR2 FNYEAQ, per germline. Trimming took off 5 bases at V and 0 bases at J, with 20 bases between the two ends. The CDR3 length is 19 residues. CDR3 nucleotide sequence: TGTGCCAGCAGCCCTGGCGGTAAGGGGTGGAACTCTGGGGCCAACGTCCTGACTTTC. The encoded protein is CASSPGGKGWNSGANVLTF.

The chain employs TRBV6-5 and TRBJ1-3; D is possibly TRBD1 (6 bases). Trimming shortened V by 0 bases and J by 2 bases, and 8 bases separated the two germline ends. Germline CDR1 MNHEY, CDR2 SVGAGI. The CDR3 has 15 amino acids. The CDR3 nucleotides read TGTGCCAGCAGTTACTCCGGGACAACTGGAAACACCATATATTTT. It specifies CASSYSGTTGNTIYF.

This clone was counted ten times or more. The chain joins TRBV6-1 to TRBJ2-5; TRBD2 might be the D (5 bases). The CDR3 has 14 residues. The ends were cut back, 3 bases at V and 7 bases at J, with 15 bases in the middle. Germline V gene data show CDR1 as MNHNS and CDR2 as SASEGT. CDR3 sequence reads: CASSERAGKGTQYF. CDR3 nucleotides: TGTGCCAGCAGTGAGAGGGCTGGTAAAGGGACCCAGTACTTC.